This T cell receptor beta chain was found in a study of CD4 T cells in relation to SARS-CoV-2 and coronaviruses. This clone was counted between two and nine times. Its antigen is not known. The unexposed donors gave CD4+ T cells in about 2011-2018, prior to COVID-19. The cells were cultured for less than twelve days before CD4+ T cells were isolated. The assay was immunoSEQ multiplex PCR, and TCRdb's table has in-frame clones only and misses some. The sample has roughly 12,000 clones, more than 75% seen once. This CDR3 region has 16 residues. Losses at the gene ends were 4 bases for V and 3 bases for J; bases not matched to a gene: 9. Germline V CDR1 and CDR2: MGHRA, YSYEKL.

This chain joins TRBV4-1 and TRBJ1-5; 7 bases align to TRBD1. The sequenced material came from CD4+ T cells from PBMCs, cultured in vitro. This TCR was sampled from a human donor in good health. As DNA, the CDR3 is TGCGCCAGCAGCCTTAACCGGGACAGTGACAATCAGCCCCAGCATTTT. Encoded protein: CASSLNRDSDNQPQHF.